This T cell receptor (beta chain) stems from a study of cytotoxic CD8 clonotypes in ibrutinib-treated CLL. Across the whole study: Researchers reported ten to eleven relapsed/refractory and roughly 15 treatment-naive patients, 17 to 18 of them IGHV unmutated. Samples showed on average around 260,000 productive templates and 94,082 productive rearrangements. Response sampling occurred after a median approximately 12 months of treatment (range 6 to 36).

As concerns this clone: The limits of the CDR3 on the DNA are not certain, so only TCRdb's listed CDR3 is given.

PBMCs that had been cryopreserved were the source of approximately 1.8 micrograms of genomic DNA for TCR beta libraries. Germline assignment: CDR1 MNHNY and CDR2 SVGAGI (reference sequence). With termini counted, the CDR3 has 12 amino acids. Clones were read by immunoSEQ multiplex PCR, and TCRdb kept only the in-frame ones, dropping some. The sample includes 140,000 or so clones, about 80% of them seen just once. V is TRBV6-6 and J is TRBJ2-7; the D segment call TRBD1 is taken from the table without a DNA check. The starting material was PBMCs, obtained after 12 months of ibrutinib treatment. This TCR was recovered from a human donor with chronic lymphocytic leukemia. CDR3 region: CASSFGQGAWYF.